This T cell receptor (beta chain) is from a study of identifying expanded T cells in peripheral blood. Collection occurred without any documented infections or immune events in donors. CDR3 length: 15 amino acids. Germline V gene lookup returns CDR1 SGHVS and CDR2 FNYEAQ. V lost 5 bases and J lost 7, with 17 bases in between. Assay: immunoSEQ multiplex PCR; the TCRdb copy retains only in-frame clones and omits some. The table records under 110,000 clones, about 83% of them present only once. Note on this clone: Antigen: not known.

Study-wide findings and caveats: Clone count variance between roughly two-week samples rose with total template count.

This clonotype was obtained from a person between 18 and 70 years old in good health. What was sequenced was blood. The chain is built from TRBV7-6 and TRBJ2-2; D not resolved. This chain's CDR3 is CASSATSESFGELFF. DNA for the CDR3: TGTGCCAGCAGCGCAACAAGCGAAAGTTTCGGGGAGCTGTTTTTT.